This entry lists 10 T cell receptor beta chains sequenced from one sample in a study of blood T cell repertoires in COVID-19. Using immunoSEQ multiplex PCR, the repertoire was profiled, and TCRdb retains in-frame clones only, with some absent. Of roughly 40,000 clones listed, around three quarters were seen once; the top ten hold about 27%. Sequenced sample: peripheral blood. The receptors derive from an elderly man with acute or convalescent COVID-19.

This chain uses TRBV9 with TRBJ2-3; 12 positions match TRBD2. Germline lookup yields CDR1 SGDLS and CDR2 YYNGEE. The ends lost 3 bases at V and 9 bases at J; junction bases unmatched: 20. The CDR3 loop spans 19 amino acids. The CDR3 is CASSAGGLAGHSTTITQYF. The CDR3 nucleotides are TGTGCCAGCAGCGCCGGAGGACTAGCGGGGCACTCGACAACCATCACGCAGTATTTT.

This rearrangement joins TRBV19 to TRBJ2-1; D possibly corresponds to TRBD2 (5 bases). Germline CDR1 and CDR2: LNHDA and SQIVND (reference sequence). Trimming took 7 bases from V and 4 from J, leaving 14 bases between them. CDR3 size: 14 residues. CDR3 bases: TGTGCCAGTACCTCAGGTAGCGCTTACAATGAGCAGTTCTTC. Its protein product is CASTSGSAYNEQFF.

This clone occurred once. This rearrangement joins TRBV4-1 to TRBJ2-3; D is undetermined. The germline V and J ends were trimmed by 4 bases and 3 bases, with 8 bases remaining between them. CDR1 is MGHRA and CDR2 is YSYEKL in the germline V gene. The CDR3 covers 13 residues. The CDR3 loop is CASSRTRTDTQYF. CDR3 coding DNA: TGCGCCAGCAGCCGAACGAGGACAGATACGCAGTATTTT.

The chain recombines TRBV9 with TRBJ1-2, with TRBD1 matching 7 bases. Trimming cost V 5 bases and J 0 bases; bases outside gene matches: 13. This CDR3 comprises 17 residues. Germline CDR1 and CDR2: SGDLS and YYNGEE. CDR3: CASRQGLEVPANYGYTF. As DNA, the CDR3 is TGTGCCAGCAGACAGGGGCTTGAGGTGCCAGCTAACTATGGCTACACCTTC. The entire variable domain, with the rest obtained from reference TRBV9 and TRBJ1-2, is as follows: DSGVTQTPKHLITATGQRVTLRCSPRSGDLSVYWYQQSLDQGLQFLIQYYNGEERAKGNILERFSAQQFPDLHSELNLSSLELGDSALYFCASRQGLEVPANYGYTFGSGTRLTVV.

The J gene is TRBJ1-4, the V gene TRBV28; 8 nucleotides align to TRBD1. V lost 8 bases to trimming and J lost 6 bases; unmatched junction nucleotides: 8. This CDR3 is 14 amino acids long. Germline V gene data show CDR1 as MDHEN and CDR2 as SYDVKM. The CDR3 region is CASRAGTGDEKLFF. As DNA, the CDR3 is TGTGCCAGCCGGGCTGGGACAGGCGATGAAAAACTGTTTTTT.

The sample holds one count of this clone. The V call is TRBV29-1, the J call TRBJ2-1; tentative D call: TRBD2 (6 bases). Germline V gene sequence: CDR1 SQVTM, CDR2 ANQGSEA. This CDR3 has 16 amino acids. Trimming took off 4 bases at V and 0 bases at J, with 16 bases between the two ends. The chain's CDR3 is CSVVLMAGPSYNEQFF. Written as DNA, the CDR3 is TGCAGCGTTGTATTGATGGCGGGACCCTCCTACAATGAGCAGTTCTTC.

The chain joins TRBV5-1 to TRBJ2-1, with TRBD2 matching 11 bases. The V gene end was trimmed by 3 bases and the J gene end by 3 bases; junction bases not matched to a gene: 5. From germline, CDR1 is SGHRS and CDR2 YFSETQ. This CDR3 is 16 amino acids long. This chain's CDR3 is CASSYLGTSGYNEQFF. CDR3 sequence (DNA): TGCGCCAGCAGCTACCTAGGGACTAGCGGCTACAATGAGCAGTTCTTC.

Only one count was recorded for this clone. The chain links TRBV3-1 (or the pseudogene TRBV3-2) to TRBJ2-1; D unresolved. The CDR3 is 12 residues long. Per germline, CDR1 LGHDT and CDR2 YNNKEL (reference sequence). The V end lost 4 bases, the J end lost 6 bases, and 7 bases lay between the germline ends. The chain's CDR3 is CASSPLGNEQFF. The DNA of the CDR3 is TGTGCCAGCAGCCCTCTCGGCAATGAGCAGTTCTTC.

The CDR3 loop is CAISQGSDYGYTF. As DNA, the CDR3 is TGTGCCATCAGTCAGGGGAGCGACTATGGCTACACCTTC. The chain is built from TRBV10-3 and TRBJ1-2; D may be TRBD1 (6 bases). Germline V gene data show CDR1 as ENHRY and CDR2 as SYGVKD. V gave up 5 bases and J gave up 3 bases, with 10 bases separating them. The CDR3 consists of 13 residues.

The gene calls are TRBV19 and TRBJ2-7, with D unclear. The ends were cut back, 4 bases at V and 2 bases at J, with 12 bases in the middle. Looked up from germline, CDR1 is LNHDA and CDR2 is SQIVND (reference sequence). The CDR3 totals 14 residues. The CDR3 DNA is TGTGCCAGTAGTAGATCGGCTAGACCCTACGAGCAGTACTTC. Its translation: CASSRSARPYEQYF. The full variable domain, rest sourced from reference TRBV19 and TRBJ2-7, is DGGITQSPKYLFRKEGQNVTLSCEQNLNHDAMYWYRQDPGQGLRLIYYSQIVNDFQKGDIAEGYSVSREKKESFPLTVTSAQKNPTAFYLCASSRSARPYEQYFGPGTRLTVT.